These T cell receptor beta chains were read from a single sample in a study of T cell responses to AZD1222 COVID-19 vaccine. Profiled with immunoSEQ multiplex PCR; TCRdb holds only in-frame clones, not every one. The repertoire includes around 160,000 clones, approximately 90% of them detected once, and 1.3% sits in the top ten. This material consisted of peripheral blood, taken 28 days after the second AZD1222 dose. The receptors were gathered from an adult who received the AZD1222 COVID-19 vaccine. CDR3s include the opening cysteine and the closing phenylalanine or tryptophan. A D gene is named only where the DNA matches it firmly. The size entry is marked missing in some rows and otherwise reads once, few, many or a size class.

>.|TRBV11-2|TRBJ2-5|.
CASSLASETQYF
TGTGCCAGCAGCTTAGCCTCCGAGACCCAGTACTTC
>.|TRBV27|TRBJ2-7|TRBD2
CASSLASGRRPYEQYF
TGTGCCAGCAGTTTAGCTAGCGGGAGAAGGCCCTACGAGCAGTACTTC
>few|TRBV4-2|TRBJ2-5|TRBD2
CASSPGTSGQETQYF
TGTGCCAGCAGCCCTGGGACTAGCGGACAAGAGACCCAGTACTTC
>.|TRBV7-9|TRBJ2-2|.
CASSSPPVGTLNTGELFF
TGTGCCAGCAGCTCCCCCCCCGTGGGGACACTCAACACCGGGGAGCTGTTTTTT
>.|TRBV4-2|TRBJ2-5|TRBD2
CASSLGAGEGETQYF
TGTGCCAGCAGCTTAGGTGCGGGAGAGGGGGAGACCCAGTACTTC
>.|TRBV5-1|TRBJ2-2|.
CASSTRVSTGELFF
TGCGCCAGCAGCACCAGGGTTTCCACCGGGGAGCTGTTTTTT
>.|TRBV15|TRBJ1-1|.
CATSRDRVDTEAFF
TGTGCCACCAGCAGAGACAGGGTGGACACTGAAGCTTTCTTT
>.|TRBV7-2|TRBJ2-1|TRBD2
CASRRTSGRNEQFF
TGTGCCAGCCGAAGGACTAGCGGGAGAAATGAGCAGTTCTTC
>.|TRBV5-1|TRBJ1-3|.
CASSMRASSGNTIYF
TGCGCCAGCAGCATGAGGGCCAGCTCTGGAAACACCATATATTTT
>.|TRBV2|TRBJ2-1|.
CASSLGRYNEQFF
TGTGCCAGCAGCCTGGGACGGTACAATGAGCAGTTCTTC
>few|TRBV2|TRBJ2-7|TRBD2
CASRAQRGGSSYEQYF
TGTGCCAGCAGGGCCCAGCGTGGCGGGAGCTCCTACGAGCAGTACTTC
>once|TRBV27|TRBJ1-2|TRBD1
CASSLEQGGYYGYTF
TGTGCCAGCAGTCTCGAACAGGGGGGATACTATGGCTACACCTTC
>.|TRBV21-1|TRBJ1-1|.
CASRGREGAFF
TGTGCCAGCAGAGGTAGGGAGGGAGCTTTCTTT
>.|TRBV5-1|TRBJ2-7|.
CASSWKKGPPSYEQYF
TGCGCCAGCAGCTGGAAAAAGGGGCCTCCCTCATACGAGCAGTACTTC
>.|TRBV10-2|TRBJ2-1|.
CASSESGRNNEQFF
TGCGCCAGCAGTGAGTCGGGCAGGAACAATGAGCAGTTCTTC
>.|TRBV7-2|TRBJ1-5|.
CASSLWAGVMNQPQHF
TGTGCCAGCAGCTTATGGGCAGGGGTTATGAATCAGCCCCAGCATTTT
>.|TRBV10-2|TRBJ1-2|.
CASSLGSHSSYGYTF
TGCGCCAGCAGTTTGGGCAGCCACTCCAGCTATGGCTACACCTTC
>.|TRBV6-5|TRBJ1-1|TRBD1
CASSHRGTNTEAFF
TGTGCCAGCAGCCACAGGGGGACGAACACTGAAGCTTTCTTT
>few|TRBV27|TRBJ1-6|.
CASRDGFSYNSPLHF
TGTGCCAGCAGGGATGGATTCTCCTATAATTCACCCCTCCACTTT
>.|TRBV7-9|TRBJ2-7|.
CASSRPTGLDEQYF
TGTGCCAGCAGCCGACCGACAGGCTTGGACGAGCAGTACTTC
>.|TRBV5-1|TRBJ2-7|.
CASSPRTWRKSRANEQYF
TGCGCCAGCAGTCCGCGTACATGGAGGAAGTCTAGGGCGAACGAGCAGTACTTC
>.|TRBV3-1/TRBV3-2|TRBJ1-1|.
CASSQLGSAEAFF
TGTGCCAGCAGCCAACTGGGGAGCGCTGAAGCTTTCTTT
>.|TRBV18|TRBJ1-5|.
CASSPQAEQEPQHF
TGTGCCAGCTCACCACAGGCAGAGCAAGAGCCCCAGCATTTT
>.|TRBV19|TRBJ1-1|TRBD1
CASSTSDRGNTEAFF
TGTGCCAGTAGTACGTCGGACAGGGGGAACACTGAAGCTTTCTTT
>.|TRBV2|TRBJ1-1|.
CATHREEMNTEAFF
TGTGCCACCCATCGGGAAGAGATGAACACTGAAGCTTTCTTT
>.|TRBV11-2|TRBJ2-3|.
CASRSIWAGTDTQYF
TGTGCCAGCAGGTCCATCTGGGCTGGCACAGATACGCAGTATTTT
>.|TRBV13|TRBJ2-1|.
CASSSGRFTGMNEQFF
TGTGCCAGCAGCTCAGGCCGGTTCACAGGGATGAATGAGCAGTTCTTC
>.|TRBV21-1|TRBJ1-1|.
CASSMGGGEAFF
TGTGCCAGCAGCATGGGTGGGGGGGAAGCTTTCTTT
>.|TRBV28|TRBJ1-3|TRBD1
CASGGQALGGNTIYF
TGTGCCAGCGGGGGACAGGCCCTTGGTGGAAACACCATATATTTT
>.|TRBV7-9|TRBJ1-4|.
CASSHPEGRSWKTNEKLFF
TGTGCCAGCAGCCACCCCGAAGGGAGGAGTTGGAAAACTAATGAAAAACTGTTTTTT
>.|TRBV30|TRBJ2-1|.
CAWETALHNEQFF
TGTGCCTGGGAAACGGCCTTACACAATGAGCAGTTCTTC
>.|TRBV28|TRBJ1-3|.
CASSPPGPFSGNTIYF
TGTGCCAGCAGCCCTCCCGGGCCCTTCTCTGGAAACACCATATATTTT
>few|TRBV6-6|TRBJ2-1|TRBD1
CASSQQGAAYNEQFF
TGTGCCAGCAGTCAACAGGGGGCCGCTTACAATGAGCAGTTCTTC
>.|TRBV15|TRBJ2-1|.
CATSRDEGGVEQFF
TGTGCCACCAGCAGAGACGAGGGGGGCGTTGAGCAGTTCTTC
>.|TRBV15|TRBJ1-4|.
CATSRDRGAQGKLFF
TGTGCCACCAGCAGAGATAGGGGGGCGCAAGGAAAACTGTTTTTT
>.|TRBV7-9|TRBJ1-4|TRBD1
CASSPRQGANEKLFF
TGTGCCAGCAGCCCTCGACAGGGGGCAAATGAAAAACTGTTTTTT
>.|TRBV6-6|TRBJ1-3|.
CASTRLSHSGNTIYF
TGTGCCAGCACCAGGCTCTCTCATTCTGGAAACACCATATATTTT
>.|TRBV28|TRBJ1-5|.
CASIQGQGPYSNQPQHF
TGTGCCAGCATCCAGGGGCAGGGCCCTTATAGCAATCAGCCCCAGCATTTT
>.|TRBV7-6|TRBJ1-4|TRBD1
CASSSQRQGRNEKLFF
TGTGCCAGCAGCTCCCAACGACAGGGGCGGAACGAAAAACTGTTTTTT
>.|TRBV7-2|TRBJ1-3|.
CASSLVGGSGNTIYF
TGTGCCAGCAGCTTAGTAGGAGGGTCTGGAAACACCATATATTTT
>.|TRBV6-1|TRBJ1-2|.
CASSEGGSHGYTF
TGTGCCAGCAGTGAAGGGGGGTCCCATGGCTACACCTTC
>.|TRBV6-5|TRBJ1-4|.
CASSPRLQGREKLFF
TGTGCCAGCAGTCCCAGGCTACAGGGTCGGGAAAAACTGTTTTTT
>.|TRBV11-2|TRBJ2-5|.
CASSSGEETQYF
TGTGCCAGCAGCTCAGGGGAAGAGACCCAGTACTTC
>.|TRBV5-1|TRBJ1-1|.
CASSLVPGEEGMNTEAFF
TGCGCCAGCAGCTTGGTCCCCGGAGAGGAGGGAATGAACACTGAAGCTTTCTTT
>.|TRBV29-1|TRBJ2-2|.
CSARKMTDNTGELFF
TGCAGCGCCAGAAAGATGACAGATAACACCGGGGAGCTGTTTTTT
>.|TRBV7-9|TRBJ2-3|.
CASSLGTLATDTQYF
TGTGCCAGCAGCCTGGGGACGTTAGCCACAGATACGCAGTATTTT
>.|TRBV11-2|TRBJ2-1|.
CASSLDARSLGIYNEQFF
TGTGCCAGCAGCTTGGACGCCCGGTCCCTGGGGATCTACAATGAGCAGTTCTTC
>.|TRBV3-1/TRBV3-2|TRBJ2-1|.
CASSHGTQPNNEQFF
TGTGCCAGCAGCCACGGGACACAACCCAACAATGAGCAGTTCTTC
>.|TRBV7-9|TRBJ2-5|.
CASSLAGGRETQYF
TGTGCCAGCAGCTTAGCGGGGGGGCGAGAGACCCAGTACTTC
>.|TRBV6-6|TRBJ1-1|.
CASSYFRINTEAFF
TGTGCCAGCAGTTACTTTCGCATCAACACTGAAGCTTTCTTT
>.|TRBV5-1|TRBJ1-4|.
CASSLVGSPNEKLFF
TGCGCCAGCAGCTTGGTAGGGTCTCCTAATGAAAAACTGTTTTTT
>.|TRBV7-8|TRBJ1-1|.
CASSLLDRNLMNTEAFF
TGTGCCAGCAGCTTACTCGACAGGAACCTTATGAACACTGAAGCTTTCTTT
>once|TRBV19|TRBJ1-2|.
CASSIGSHQGLPYGYTF
TGTGCCAGTAGTATAGGGTCACATCAGGGTTTACCCTATGGCTACACCTTC
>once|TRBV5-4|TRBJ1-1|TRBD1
CASSLGYRGNTEAFF
TGTGCCAGCAGCTTGGGCTACAGGGGTAACACTGAAGCTTTCTTT